This TCR beta chain was obtained from a study of cytomegalovirus exposure and HLA in healthy donors. The overall study: About 85 million unique TCR sequences came from HLA-typed donors in an early release. Whole-study findings and limits: Presence/absence analyses took donor sequencing depth as roughly uniform.

The CDR3 extends over 17 amino acids. This PCR relied on a set of 60 Vbeta primers and 13 Jbeta primers. Assay: immunoSEQ multiplex PCR; the TCRdb copy retains only in-frame clones and omits some. In the table there are 100,000 to 150,000 clones, over 70% of which are singletons. To note about this clone: Its antigen is unknown.

This receptor was taken from a woman in her forties in good health and CMV-seronegative. The sample was PBMCs. The chain links TRBV21-1 to TRBJ2-2; the tabulated D call, TRBD2, remains unverified against the DNA. TRBV21-1 is noted as a pseudogene. The CDR3 DNA sequence: TGTGCCAGCAGCAAAATTCGGTGCCCCGCGAACACCGGGGAGCTGTTTTTT. Translating gives CASSKIRCPANTGELFF.